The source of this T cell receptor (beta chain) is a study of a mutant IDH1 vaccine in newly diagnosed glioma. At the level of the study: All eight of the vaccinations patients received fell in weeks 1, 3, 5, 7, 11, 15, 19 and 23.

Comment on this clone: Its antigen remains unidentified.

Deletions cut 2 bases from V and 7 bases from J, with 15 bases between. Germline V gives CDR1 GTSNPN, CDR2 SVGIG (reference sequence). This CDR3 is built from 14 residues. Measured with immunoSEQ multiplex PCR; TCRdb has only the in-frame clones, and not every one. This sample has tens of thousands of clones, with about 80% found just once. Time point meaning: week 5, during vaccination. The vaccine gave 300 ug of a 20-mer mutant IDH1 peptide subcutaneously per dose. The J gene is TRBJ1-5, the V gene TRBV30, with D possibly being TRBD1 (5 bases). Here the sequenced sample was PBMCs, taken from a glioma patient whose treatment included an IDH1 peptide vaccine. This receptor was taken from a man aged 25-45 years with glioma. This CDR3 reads CAWSSRVSRQPQHF. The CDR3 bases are TGTGCCTGGAGTTCCAGGGTCTCGCGCCAGCCCCAGCATTTT.